These T cell receptor beta chains were read from a single sample in a study of regulatory T cells in long-lasting Graves disease. TCRdb re-derived calls from the multiplex PCR reads in MiXCR, one entry per CDR3 protein. Among a few hundred thousand distinct CDR3 sequences, about 23% were seen once, and the ten largest hold roughly a quarter. Sequenced here: peripheral blood mononuclear cells (PBMCs), sampled when the disease was refractory, from a patient treated with antithyroid drugs. The receptor set was obtained from a woman aged 40 to 50 with Graves disease. Each CDR3 is given without its conserved first and last residue. A clone size is listed for some rows: how often the clone was seen (once, few, many), or a class if it is expanded.

v_call	j_call	clone_size	cdr3_length	cdr3_aa
TRBV28	TRBJ2-7	many	12	ASSFGLAGGEQY
TRBV5-4	TRBJ2-7	-	11	ASSSDFSYEQY
TRBV28	TRBJ1-1	many	13	ASSLLTNLNTEAF
TRBV28	TRBJ1-2	many	9	ASGVNYGYT
TRBV6-5	TRBJ2-2	few	13	ASSYSLANTGELF
TRBV6-1	TRBJ2-7	few	10	ASSDGTYEQY
TRBV2	TRBJ1-1	many	12	ASTKIRENTEAF
TRBV5-1	TRBJ2-2	-	15	ASSLLSGRANTGELF
TRBV10-3	TRBJ2-5	many	14	AISTGLAGTRETQY
TRBV12-3/TRBV12-4	TRBJ1-3	-	12	ASSKQGTGGTIY
TRBV7-6	TRBJ2-7	-	14	ASSLGWTGDRYEQY
TRBV28	TRBJ1-1	many	12	ASSLQFRYTEAF
TRBV2	TRBJ2-2	-	13	ASTVFYKYTGELF
TRBV7-9	TRBJ2-2	-	16	ASSSSPVLGTNTGELF
TRBV27	TRBJ2-5	-	13	ASSSLGTAQETQY
TRBV28	TRBJ2-7	many	12	ASSRGQGAIEQY
TRBV7-9	TRBJ2-2	-	13	ASRTLASNTGELF
TRBV12-3/TRBV12-4	TRBJ2-1	once	15	ASSGLAGNNPYNEQF
TRBV7-9	TRBJ2-2	-	14	ASSAGQGFGSGELF
TRBV7-2	TRBJ1-6	few	13	ASSARTGADSPLH
TRBV2	TRBJ2-1	-	13	ASRDLAGTYNEQF
TRBV15	TRBJ2-5	-	14	ATSRDSGGFRETQY
TRBV9	TRBJ1-1	-	13	ASSDPWGSHTEAF
TRBV28	TRBJ2-7	-	14	ASSFSTSGRSYEQY
TRBV28	TRBJ2-1	-	13	ASSPTRLRDNEQF
TRBV27	TRBJ2-7	many	11	ASSHRLVYEQY
TRBV12-3/TRBV12-4	TRBJ2-7	many	19	ASSLGTLRLWGASDSYEQY
TRBV6-5	TRBJ2-5	many	12	ASSYSWREETQY
TRBV9	TRBJ1-1	-	13	ASSQNGGPNTEAF
TRBV28	TRBJ2-7	many	12	ATWLGRGFYEQY
TRBV20-1	TRBJ2-3	-	12	SATVGSGTDTQY
TRBV3-1	TRBJ2-7	few	13	ASSPQTGGRNEQY
TRBV6-1	TRBJ2-2	once	14	ASSHNGEANTGELF
TRBV28	TRBJ1-1	many	16	ASSWGPWRLLMNTEAF
TRBV15	TRBJ2-7	many	11	ATSARGRYEQY
TRBV15	TRBJ2-3	few	13	ATSRDTGGSDTQY
TRBV29-1	TRBJ2-2	many	11	SVVGGNTGELF
TRBV5-1	TRBJ2-5	-	13	ASRDSVVDRETQY
TRBV7-9	TRBJ2-7	many	11	ASSQDGSYEQY
TRBV12-3/TRBV12-4	TRBJ2-6	many	15	ASRSGGDSSGANVLT
TRBV2	TRBJ2-1	few	13	ASSEAGTDVGEQF
TRBV6-1	TRBJ2-7	-	10	ASSEAAQRQY
TRBV7-9	TRBJ1-1	-	11	ASSPTGDPEAF
TRBV28	TRBJ2-2	many	13	ASRGTSGNTGELF
TRBV2	TRBJ1-1	many	10	ASRGQFAEAF
TRBV7-9	TRBJ2-2	-	9	ASSYTGGLF
TRBV28	TRBJ2-7	many	13	ASSSPRDRVYEQY
TRBV7-2	TRBJ1-5	-	15	ASSLALGRVGNQPQH
TRBV7-9	TRBJ2-1	-	16	ASSPGLRLAGVYNEQF
TRBV28	TRBJ2-2	few	12	ASLERRNGGELF
TRBV7-9	TRBJ1-2	few	12	ASSQGEWRYGYT
TRBV10-3	TRBJ2-7	few	17	AISDQQSRTSGSSYEQY
TRBV20-1	TRBJ2-7	-	10	SLSGTAYEQY